A single sample gave rise to the 19 T cell receptor beta chains below, sequenced in a study of PD-1 blockade in classical Hodgkin lymphoma. Some clones are missing from TCRdb's copy, which holds only in-frame ones; the method was immunoSEQ multiplex PCR. The sample carries tens of thousands of clones, 80% recorded once. Every patient was affected by relapse after autologous stem cell transplantation, while exposure to brentuximab vedotin was not uniform. Sequenced here: peripheral blood mononuclear cells (PBMCs), sampled before the second cycle of nivolumab. These TCRs come from a human donor with classical Hodgkin lymphoma.

The chain recombines TRBV10-3 with TRBJ2-5; 11 bases fit TRBD2. In germline, CDR1 is ENHRY, CDR2 SYGVKD. After removal of 5 bases from V and 1 base from J, the junction contained 6 bases not matched to a gene. CDR3 length equals 16 residues. CDR3 residues: CAISNGLAGVQETQYF. The CDR3 bases are TGTGCCATCAGTAATGGACTAGCGGGTGTCCAAGAGACCCAGTACTTC.

The rearrangement joins TRBV7-6 to TRBJ2-7; D is perhaps TRBD1 (6 bases). This CDR3 contains 14 residues. From germline, CDR1 is SGHVS and CDR2 FNYEAQ. V was shortened by 2 bases and J by 0 bases, with 8 bases between the two germline ends. CDR3 nucleotide sequence: TGTGCCAGCAGCTTAAGGGACACCTCCTACGAGCAGTACTTC. Translating it yields CASSLRDTSYEQYF.

This clone appeared a single time. The chain uses TRBV2 and TRBJ2-1; 12 bases map to TRBD2. V gave up 0 bases and J gave up 12 bases; unmatched junction bases: 9. Germline V gene data show CDR1 as SNHLY and CDR2 as FYNNEI. This CDR3 comprises 16 residues. Written as DNA, the CDR3 is TGTGCCAGCAGTGAAGCGAGGACTAGCGGGGCGGGCGGGCAGTTCTTC. It encodes CASSEARTSGAGGQFF.

The chain joins TRBV19 to TRBJ2-3; 7 positions match TRBD2. Germline lookup yields CDR1 LNHDA and CDR2 SQIVND (reference sequence). J gave up 6 bases and V 6 bases, and 12 bases lay outside the gene matches. The CDR3 contains 15 residues. CDR3 region: CASSNGGGPFDTQYF. In DNA form, the CDR3 reads TGTGCCAGTAGCAATGGGGGGGGACCTTTCGATACGCAGTATTTT.

The chain recombines TRBV5-1 with TRBJ1-4; D not certain. V shed 0 bases and J shed 7 bases, with 7 bases lying between them. CDR1 is SGHRS, CDR2 YFSETQ, per germline. This CDR3 contains 13 residues. The CDR3 loop reads CASSLEGSEKLFF. The CDR3 DNA reads TGCGCCAGCAGCTTGGAAGGGAGTGAAAAACTGTTTTTT.

V gene TRBV27 combines with J gene TRBJ2-2, with D unresolved. This CDR3 spans 12 amino acids. V lost 7 bases and J 4 bases, leaving 7 bases between the germline ends. From germline, CDR1 is MNHEY and CDR2 SMNVEV (reference sequence). CDR3 loop: CASMEPTGELFF. The CDR3 DNA reads TGTGCCAGCATGGAACCCACCGGGGAGCTGTTTTTT.

This chain uses TRBV4-3 with TRBJ2-4, with D unclear. The CDR3 consists of 14 residues. Trimming removed 0 bases from V and 7 bases from J, with 10 bases in between. CDR1 LGHNA and CDR2 YSLEER come from the germline V gene. CDR3 nucleotide sequence: TGCGCCAGCAGCCAAGATCCAGTTATGAACATTCAGTACTTC. Amino acids: CASSQDPVMNIQYF.

For the CDR3, the DNA is TGTGCCAGCAGCTTAATTTCAAACACCATATATTTT. It yields the protein CASSLISNTIYF. The rearrangement links TRBV11-3 to TRBJ1-3, with unresolved D. CDR1 and CDR2 (germline): SGHNT, YENEEA. This CDR3 contains 12 residues. Trimming pared 2 bases from V and 6 bases from J, leaving 5 bases between.

This clone showed up just once. The genes are TRBV18 and TRBJ2-3; D might be TRBD1 (5 bases). V dropped 2 bases and J dropped 2 bases, with 14 bases sitting between them. From germline, CDR1 is KGHSH and CDR2 LQKENI. This CDR3 has 16 residues. The CDR3 coding sequence is TGTGCCAGCTCACCAGGTGCCAGGGTACCCACAGATACGCAGTATTTT. Translated, it gives CASSPGARVPTDTQYF.

The chain has TRBV14 and TRBJ2-4; 7 bases line up with TRBD1. This CDR3 spans 13 amino acids. Trimming took 2 bases from V and 7 from J; bases not matched to a gene: 2. In germline, CDR1 is SGHDN, CDR2 FVKESK. The CDR3 loop is CASSQRDSNIQYF. The CDR3 DNA follows: TGTGCCAGCAGCCAACGGGACAGTAACATTCAGTACTTC.

The V and J genes are TRBV12-5 and TRBJ1-3; 7 bases align to TRBD1. V trimming: 5 bases; J trimming: 9 bases; junction bases outside the gene matches: 7. From germline, CDR1 is LGHNT and CDR2 FRNRAP. The CDR3 runs 13 residues. The CDR3 nucleotides are TGTGCTAGTGGTAGGGAGACAGGGAGCACCATATATTTT. Translated: CASGRETGSTIYF.

The chain recombines TRBV2 with TRBJ1-6, with a possible D match to TRBD1 (5 bases). This CDR3 has 13 amino acids. CDR1 is SNHLY and CDR2 is FYNNEI in the germline V gene. Trimming took off 7 bases at V and 8 bases at J, with 12 bases between the two ends. The CDR3 nucleotides read TGTGCCAGCATGGGGGGGTCGGATTCACCCCTCCACTTT. It is translated as CASMGGSDSPLHF.

The chain recombines TRBV5-1 with TRBJ1-1, with TRBD1 identical over 10 bases. CDR1 SGHRS and CDR2 YFSETQ come from the germline V gene. V dropped 4 bases and J dropped 6; count of bases not matched to a gene: 12. CDR3 length: 16 residues. CDR3 nucleotides: TGCGCCAGCAGCCCCAAGGGGGACAGGGGTCTAGCTGAAGCTTTCTTT. Translating gives CASSPKGDRGLAEAFF.

CDR3 sequence reads: CASSVGPGWNTEAFF. CDR3 coding DNA: TGTGCCAGCAGCGTAGGCCCGGGCTGGAACACTGAAGCTTTCTTT. The gene calls are TRBV9 and TRBJ1-1; no clear D. The CDR3 sequence is 15 residues long. V was clipped by 0 bases and J by 1 base, with 10 bases between them. CDR1 is SGDLS, CDR2 YYNGEE, per germline. Full variable domain (remainder filled in from reference TRBV9 and TRBJ1-1): DSGVTQTPKHLITATGQRVTLRCSPRSGDLSVYWYQQSLDQGLQFLIQYYNGEERAKGNILERFSAQQFPDLHSELNLSSLELGDSALYFCASSVGPGWNTEAFFGQGTRLTVV.

This clone appeared a few times. The chain carries TRBV28 and TRBJ1-1, with no clear D. V lost 6 bases and J lost 4, with 15 bases in between. The CDR3 is 14 residues long. Germline V gene sequence: CDR1 MDHEN, CDR2 SYDVKM. CDR3 sequence (DNA): TGTGCCAGCAGCTATCCCCGGCCGGGCACTGAAGCTTTCTTT. This gives the protein CASSYPRPGTEAFF.

This clone came up once. V gene TRBV19 combines with J gene TRBJ1-1, with D possibly TRBD1 on 5 matching bases. CDR3 length: 16 residues. Germline CDR1 and CDR2: LNHDA and SQIVND (reference sequence). Trimming removed 3 bases from V and 1 base from J, with 15 bases in between. DNA for the CDR3: TGTGCCAGTAGTATTTCACCGGGGGTCAAGAACACTGAAGCTTTCTTT. Translated, it gives CASSISPGVKNTEAFF.

This chain uses TRBV5-4 with TRBJ1-1; D is possibly TRBD1 (6 bases). This CDR3 is built from 15 residues. V lost 4 bases, J lost 5 bases, and 18 bases lay in between. CDR1 is SGHNT, CDR2 YYREEE, per germline (reference sequence). CDR3 protein: CASSKDRSSGTEAFF. CDR3 in DNA: TGTGCCAGCAGCAAAGACAGGTCCTCGGGGACTGAAGCTTTCTTT.

The rearrangement links TRBV9 to TRBJ2-2; either TRBD1 or TRBD2 may supply D (5 bases each). The CDR3 spans 16 residues. CDR1 is SGDLS and CDR2 is YYNGEE in the germline V gene. Trimming removed 4 bases at V and 2 bases at J, with 15 bases between. The CDR3 spells CASSSEGQTNTGELFF. CDR3 DNA: TGTGCCAGCAGCTCCGAGGGGCAGACTAACACCGGGGAGCTGTTTTTT.

This clone was counted between two and nine times. V gene TRBV9 combines with J gene TRBJ1-1; D gene unclear. V dropped 0 bases and J dropped 1 base, with 7 bases sitting between them. This CDR3 is 14 amino acids long. Germline V lookup: CDR1 SGDLS, CDR2 YYNGEE. The CDR3 protein is CASSVVATNTEAFF. DNA for the CDR3: TGTGCCAGCAGCGTAGTGGCTACGAACACTGAAGCTTTCTTT. The full variable domain, with the rest looked up from reference TRBV9 and TRBJ1-1, is DSGVTQTPKHLITATGQRVTLRCSPRSGDLSVYWYQQSLDQGLQFLIQYYNGEERAKGNILERFSAQQFPDLHSELNLSSLELGDSALYFCASSVVATNTEAFFGQGTRLTVV.